Below, 2 T cell receptor beta chains from the same sample are listed, as sequenced in a study of identical twins. TCRdb analysed the 5' RACE reads with MiXCR anew, one entry per CDR3 protein. The profile shows roughly 690,000 distinct CDR3 sequences, 21% of them singletons. This sample was shared with a second study, whose subject was T cells expressing NK-cell markers.

The sequencing sample was made of PBMCs. Every receptor here comes from a woman aged 18-30 years in good health.

The rearrangement links TRBV20-1 to TRBJ2-7, with D possibly being TRBD2 (6 bases). The germline V gene encodes CDR1 DFQATT and CDR2 SNEGSKA (reference sequence). Trimming removed 6 bases from V and 2 bases from J, with 11 bases in between. This CDR3 is built from 12 residues. The CDR3 nucleotides are TGCAGTGCCGCCGGGGGTACCTACGAGCAGTACTTC. Residues: CSAAGGTYEQYF.

This clonotype was found a few times. The chain employs TRBV12-3 or TRBV12-4 and TRBJ2-5, with 15 bases matching TRBD2. V dropped 5 bases and J dropped 4; count of bases not matched to a gene: 8. The CDR3 extends over 17 amino acids. The DNA of the CDR3 is TGTGCCAGCAGTAGAGGGACTAGCGGGGGGAACGTAGAGACCCAGTACTTC. Translating gives CASSRGTSGGNVETQYF.